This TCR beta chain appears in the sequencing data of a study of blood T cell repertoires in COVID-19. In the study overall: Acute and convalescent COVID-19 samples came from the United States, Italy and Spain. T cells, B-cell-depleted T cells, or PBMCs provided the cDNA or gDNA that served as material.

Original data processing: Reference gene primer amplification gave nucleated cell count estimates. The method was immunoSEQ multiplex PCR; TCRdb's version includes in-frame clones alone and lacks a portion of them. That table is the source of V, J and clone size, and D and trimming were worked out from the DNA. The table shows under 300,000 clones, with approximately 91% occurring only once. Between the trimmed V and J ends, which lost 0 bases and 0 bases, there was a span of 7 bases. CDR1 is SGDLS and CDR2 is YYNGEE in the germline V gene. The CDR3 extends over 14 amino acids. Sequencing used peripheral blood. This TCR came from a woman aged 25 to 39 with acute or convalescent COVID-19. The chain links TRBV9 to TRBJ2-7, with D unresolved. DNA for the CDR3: TGTGCCAGCAGCGTAGAGGCGGTCTCCTACGAGCAGTACTTC. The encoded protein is CASSVEAVSYEQYF.